The 23 T cell receptor beta chains reported below all come from one sample, sequenced in a study of shared clonotypes between healthy human individuals. Measured with immunoSEQ multiplex PCR; TCRdb has only the in-frame clones, and not every one. The profile shows roughly 2.5 million clones, 90% to 95% of them singletons. The sequencing sample was made of naive CD4+ T cells sorted from blood. Stated subset: CD45RA+ positively selected. These receptors all stem from a man between 18 and 35 years old in good health.

The chain couples TRBV19 to TRBJ2-7; D remains unclear. Trimming took off 3 bases at V and 3 bases at J, with 9 bases between the two ends. This CDR3 spans 13 amino acids. Germline CDR1 LNHDA, CDR2 SQIVND (reference sequence). The chain's CDR3 is CASSMVANYEQYF. The CDR3 DNA is TGTGCCAGTAGTATGGTGGCCAACTACGAGCAGTACTTC. Full variable domain (rest looked up from reference TRBV19 and TRBJ2-7): DGGITQSPKYLFRKEGQNVTLSCEQNLNHDAMYWYRQDPGQGLRLIYYSQIVNDFQKGDIAEGYSVSREKKESFPLTVTSAQKNPTAFYLCASSMVANYEQYFGPGTRLTVT.

The rearrangement joins TRBV9 to TRBJ2-5; D might be TRBD2 (6 bases). Germline CDR1 is SGDLS and CDR2 is YYNGEE. The CDR3 has 14 amino acids. V was clipped by 2 bases and J by 5 bases, with 13 bases between them. The CDR3 coding sequence is TGTGCCAGCAGCGTTAATACAGGAGGGGAGACCCAGTACTTC. Protein: CASSVNTGGETQYF.

The gene calls are TRBV6-5 and TRBJ1-2; maybe TRBD1 (5 bases). CDR3 length: 15 amino acids. Germline V gives CDR1 MNHEY, CDR2 SVGAGI. V dropped 2 bases and J dropped 2 bases, with 12 bases sitting between them. The CDR3 DNA is TGTGCCAGCAGTTACAAGCAGGGCTTCAACTATGGCTACACCTTC. Translated, it gives CASSYKQGFNYGYTF.

The chain recombines TRBV25-1 with TRBJ1-1, with a tentative D call TRBD1 (5 bases). The CDR3 has 14 residues. In germline, CDR1 is MGHDK, CDR2 SYGVNS. Deletions cut 9 bases from V and 4 bases from J, with 18 bases between. This CDR3 is CASNTQGPTTEAFF. CDR3 coding DNA: TGTGCCAGTAATACTCAGGGCCCAACCACTGAAGCTTTCTTT.

V is TRBV29-1 and J is TRBJ1-1; 9 positions agree with TRBD1. Per the germline V gene, CDR1 is SQVTM and CDR2 is ANQGSEA. The CDR3 totals 16 residues. V was clipped by 4 bases and J by 0 bases; unmatched bases: 9. The DNA for the CDR3 is TGCAGCGTTGTGGGGACAGGGTCCCTAATGAACACTGAAGCTTTCTTT. Translation: CSVVGTGSLMNTEAFF.

The chain combines TRBV5-6 with TRBJ2-1, with 11 positions matching TRBD2. The germline gives CDR1 SGHDT, CDR2 YYEEEE. J lost 5 bases, V lost 5 bases, and 3 bases had no gene match. This CDR3 comprises 14 residues. CDR3 amino acids: CASRGTSGNNEQFF. The CDR3 region has the DNA TGTGCCAGCAGGGGGACTAGCGGCAACAATGAGCAGTTCTTC.

The CDR3 protein is CAGNGTGYNSPLHF. The DNA of the CDR3 is TGTGCAGGTAACGGGACAGGGTATAATTCACCCCTCCACTTT. The chain links TRBV12-2 to TRBJ1-6; the D call TRBD1 from the table was never checked on the DNA. TRBV12-2 is recorded as a pseudogene. The CDR3 extends over 14 amino acids.

The rearrangement uses TRBV11-2 and TRBJ2-2; tentative D call: TRBD1 (5 bases). V was shortened by 4 bases and J by 6 bases, with 12 bases between the two germline ends. CDR1 is SGHAT and CDR2 is FQNNGV in the germline V gene. CDR3 size: 14 residues. The CDR3 DNA is TGTGCCAGCAGCTCACCAAGGGGTCCCGGGGAGCTGTTTTTT. This gives the protein CASSSPRGPGELFF. Complete variable domain (other parts from reference TRBV11-2 and TRBJ2-2): EAGVAQSPRYKIIEKRQSVAFWCNPISGHATLYWYQQILGQGPKLLIQFQNNGVVDDSQLPKDRFSAERLKGVDSTLKIQPAKLEDSAVYLCASSSPRGPGELFFGEGSRLTVL.

The chain employs TRBV6-5 and TRBJ2-1; the D gene is possibly TRBD1 (6 bases). Per the germline V gene, CDR1 is MNHEY and CDR2 is SVGAGI. The CDR3 is made up of 14 amino acids. Trimming removed 6 bases from V and 0 bases from J, with 9 bases in between. The CDR3 DNA follows: TGTGCCAGCAGGTCAGGGGACTCCTACAATGAGCAGTTCTTC. This sequence encodes CASRSGDSYNEQFF.

V usage is TRBV6-6 and J usage is TRBJ2-5, with D perhaps matching TRBD1 (5 bases). The CDR3 runs to 15 residues. Per germline, CDR1 MNHNY and CDR2 SVGAGI (reference sequence). Trimming stripped 6 bases from V and 3 bases from J, with 17 bases between. CDR3 amino acids: CASSRTFSLEETQYF. For the CDR3, the DNA is TGTGCCAGCAGCCGGACATTTAGTCTTGAAGAGACCCAGTACTTC.

CDR3 region: CASSLAGTANTEAFF. CDR3 in DNA: TGTGCCAGCAGCTTAGCCGGGACAGCGAACACTGAAGCTTTCTTT. The rearrangement uses TRBV7-3 and TRBJ1-1, with TRBD1 matching 7 bases. Germline CDR1 SGHTA, CDR2 FQGTGA. CDR3 length: 15 amino acids. Trimming cost V 2 bases and J 1 base; bases outside gene matches: 4.

The rearrangement links TRBV10-3 to TRBJ2-7; 10 nucleotides match TRBD2. This CDR3 has 14 amino acids. With V trimmed by 9 bases and J by 3 bases, 8 bases remained unmatched. CDR1 is ENHRY and CDR2 is SYGVKD in the germline V gene. CDR3 sequence (DNA): TGTGCCATTATAAGGATAGCGGGAGGCTACGAGCAGTACTTC. It is translated as CAIIRIAGGYEQYF.

The chain recombines TRBV7-6 with TRBJ1-5; a possible D gene is TRBD1 (5 bases). Per the germline V gene, CDR1 is SGHVS and CDR2 is FNYEAQ. There are 14 residues in the CDR3. Between the trimmed V and J ends, which lost 4 bases and 2 bases, there was a span of 9 bases. The CDR3 coding sequence is TGTGCCAGCAGCTCAGGGACGGGCAATCAGCCCCAGCATTTT. Protein product: CASSSGTGNQPQHF.

V and J are TRBV19 and TRBJ2-4, with 13 bases matching TRBD2. The CDR3 runs to 17 residues. V shed 5 bases and J 3 bases; nucleotides not matched to a gene: 7. Germline lookup yields CDR1 LNHDA and CDR2 SQIVND (reference sequence). CDR3 residues: CASSPGLAGVGKNIQYF. For the CDR3, the DNA is TGTGCCAGTAGTCCTGGACTAGCGGGAGTGGGCAAAAACATTCAGTACTTC.

A word on this clone: A junction boundary mismatches the germline segment, possibly from a read error. The chain employs TRBV27 and TRBJ1-2; D possibly corresponds to TRBD1 (5 bases). This CDR3 has 15 amino acids. CDR1 MNHEY and CDR2 SMNVEV come from the germline V gene (reference sequence). The CDR3 loop reads CARSLTGTVNYGYTF. CDR3 nucleotides: TGTGCCCGCAGTTTGACTGGGACCGTGAACTATGGCTACACCTTC.

This clone was observed a single time. The chain couples TRBV10-3 to TRBJ1-2; D gene unclear. Trimming stripped 3 bases from V and 2 bases from J, with 7 bases between. This CDR3 region has 13 residues. The germline V gene has CDR1 ENHRY and CDR2 SYGVKD. CDR3 in amino acids: CAISDRSNYGYTF. The CDR3 nucleotides read TGTGCCATCAGTGACAGATCCAACTATGGCTACACCTTC.

The chain has TRBV27 and TRBJ1-5; D may be TRBD1 (6 bases). Trimming removed 1 base at V and 7 bases at J, with 17 bases between. CDR3 length: 16 residues. Germline loops: CDR1 MNHEY, CDR2 SMNVEV (reference sequence). Here the CDR3 DNA reads TGTGCCAGCAGTTTATTCTGGGACACCTCTGGCCAGCCCCAGCATTTT. It codes for CASSLFWDTSGQPQHF.

The gene calls are TRBV30 and TRBJ1-5; no firm D call. CDR1 is GTSNPN and CDR2 is SVGIG in the germline V gene (reference sequence). This CDR3 comprises 14 residues. Trimming removed 0 bases from V and 3 bases from J, with 9 bases in between. The CDR3 spells CAWSVRGLNQPQHF. The CDR3 nucleotides are TGTGCCTGGAGTGTACGGGGTCTCAATCAGCCCCAGCATTTT.

This chain links TRBV28 with TRBJ1-2; 8 bases are a match to TRBD1. The CDR3 extends over 13 amino acids. The germline V gene has CDR1 MDHEN and CDR2 SYDVKM. V was clipped by 10 bases and J by 6 bases; unmatched bases: 10. CDR3 sequence reads: CAICRDRIDGYTF. Here the CDR3 DNA reads TGTGCCATCTGCCGGGACAGGATCGATGGCTACACCTTC.

This clone was recorded only once. The V call is TRBV30, the J call TRBJ2-7, with TRBD1 matching 7 bases. With V trimmed by 1 base and J by 5 bases, 11 bases remained unmatched. The CDR3 loop spans 15 amino acids. Germline-derived CDR1 and CDR2 are GTSNPN and SVGIG (reference sequence). CDR3 DNA: TGTGCCTGGAGTGCACTACAGGGGTTCGGAAACGAGCAGTACTTC. Its translation is CAWSALQGFGNEQYF.

This sequence joins TRBV7-3 and TRBJ1-1; D call uncertain. The CDR3 runs to 16 residues. The germline CDR1 and CDR2 sequences are SGHTA and FQGTGA. V shed 4 bases and J shed 10 bases, with 25 bases lying between them. The CDR3 bases are TGTGCCAGCAGCTCAGCATCAACTCGGGGAGCCGAAGGAGCTTTCTTT. This sequence encodes CASSSASTRGAEGAFF.

The J gene is TRBJ1-2, the V gene TRBV4-1; 7 positions agree with TRBD1. Germline CDR1 is MGHRA and CDR2 is YSYEKL. The V gene end was trimmed by 3 bases and the J gene end by 5 bases; junction bases not matched to a gene: 12. The CDR3 loop spans 16 amino acids. CDR3 protein: CASSHSTGDIWYGYTF. DNA of the CDR3: TGCGCCAGCAGCCACTCTACAGGGGATATTTGGTATGGCTACACCTTC.

The V gene is TRBV18, the J gene TRBJ2-3; unclear D gene. The V gene's germline CDR1 is KGHSH and CDR2 LQKENI. Trimming shortened V by 2 bases and J by 2 bases, and 8 bases separated the two germline ends. This CDR3 contains 14 residues. In DNA, the CDR3 is TGTGCCAGCTCACCAGATCTGGTCACAGATACGCAGTATTTT. It codes for CASSPDLVTDTQYF.